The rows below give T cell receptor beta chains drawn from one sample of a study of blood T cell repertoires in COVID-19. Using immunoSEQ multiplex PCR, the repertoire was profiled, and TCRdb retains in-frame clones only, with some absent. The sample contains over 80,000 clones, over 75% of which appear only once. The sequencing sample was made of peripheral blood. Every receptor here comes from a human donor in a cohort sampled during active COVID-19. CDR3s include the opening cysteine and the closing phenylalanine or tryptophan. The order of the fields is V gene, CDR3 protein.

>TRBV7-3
CASSLSSTSSSGELFF
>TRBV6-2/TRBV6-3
CASSYGAVNTEAFF
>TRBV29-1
CSVDSSGMSEQFF
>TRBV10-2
CASRGASGSFHGELFF
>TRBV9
CASSPSSGDGYTF
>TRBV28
CASSPPGGGGNQPQHF
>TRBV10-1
CASSSGGQETQYF
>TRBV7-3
CASSSGLNEQYF
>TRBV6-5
CASRSGSVAGELFF
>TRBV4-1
CASSHRDRGEKLFF
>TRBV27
CASSLGLATTDTQYF
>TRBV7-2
CASSPGQGLGYTF
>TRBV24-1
CATSDGLAGVETQYF
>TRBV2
CASRAGTTTQYF
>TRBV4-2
CASSQDSSTGVEETEAFF
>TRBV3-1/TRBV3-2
CASSRLGLAGGGPETQYF
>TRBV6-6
CASSHRLAGGPEPDTQYF
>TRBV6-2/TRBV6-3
CASSPSGRAGEQYF
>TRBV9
CASSVAGALSYEQYF
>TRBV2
CASSGQLDYEQYF
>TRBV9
CASSPGGLAGEEQFF
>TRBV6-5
CASTRQLSNYGYTF
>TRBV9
CASSVDLRAPYGYTF
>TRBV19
CASSMGRTTNEKLFF
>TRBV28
CASSPSGSYEQYF
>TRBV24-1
CATSDDAEDSYGYTF
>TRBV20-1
CSAGQANEQYF
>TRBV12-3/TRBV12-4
CASSRNEGAAAFF